The 7 T cell receptor beta chains below were found in one sample sequenced in a study of cytomegalovirus exposure and HLA in healthy donors. Profiled with immunoSEQ multiplex PCR; TCRdb holds only in-frame clones, not every one. The table lists some 83,000 clones, approximately 94% of them singletons, with approximately 3.3% in the top ten. What was sequenced was PBMCs. The source of these receptors is a woman aged 18-29 years in good health and CMV-seropositive.

The genes are TRBV5-4 and TRBJ2-7; TRBD1 is a possible D gene (5 bases). Germline V gene lookup returns CDR1 SGHNT and CDR2 YYREEE (reference sequence). The germline V and J ends were trimmed by 5 bases and 3 bases, with 6 bases remaining between them. The CDR3 totals 11 residues. CDR3 bases: TGTGCCAGCAGGGACAACTACGAGCAGTACTTC. Amino acid sequence: CASRDNYEQYF.

The chain's CDR3 is CASRLISPDSPLHF. In DNA form, the CDR3 reads TGTGCCAGCAGGTTGATTAGCCCAGATTCACCCCTCCACTTT. The chain employs TRBV6-5 and TRBJ1-6; D not resolved. Trimming removed 6 bases at V and 8 bases at J, with 14 bases between. The CDR3 runs 14 residues. Germline V gene lookup returns CDR1 MNHEY and CDR2 SVGAGI.

The rearrangement links TRBV7-6 to TRBJ1-2, with D maybe TRBD1 (5 bases). This CDR3 is 15 amino acids long. Trimming removed 1 base from V and 4 bases from J, with 13 bases in between. Looked up from germline, CDR1 is SGHVS and CDR2 is FNYEAQ. This CDR3 is CASSLVPGRGYGYTF. The CDR3 region has the DNA TGTGCCAGCAGCTTAGTGCCCGGGAGGGGCTATGGCTACACCTTC.

The V and J genes are TRBV15 and TRBJ2-3, with a weak D call TRBD1 (6 bases). In germline, CDR1 is LNHNV, CDR2 YYDKDF (reference sequence). This CDR3 is built from 13 residues. The V and J ends lost 6 bases and 3 bases respectively, with 10 bases between them. Here the CDR3 DNA reads TGTGCCACCAGGATAGACAGGACAGATACGCAGTATTTT. This encodes CATRIDRTDTQYF.

The genes are TRBV25-1 and TRBJ1-2, with 7 bases aligning to TRBD1. V lost 3 bases to trimming and J lost 1 base; unmatched junction nucleotides: 2. CDR3 size: 14 residues. CDR1 MGHDK and CDR2 SYGVNS come from the germline V gene. CDR3 sequence: CASSDRGVNYGYTF. Here the CDR3 DNA reads TGTGCCAGCAGTGACAGGGGGGTTAACTATGGCTACACCTTC.

This clone appeared once. This rearrangement joins TRBV19 to TRBJ2-1, with 7 bases identical to TRBD2. The CDR3 loop spans 14 amino acids. The J segment lost 4 bases and the V segment lost 6 bases, leaving 6 bases of the junction unmatched. The germline CDR1 and CDR2 sequences are LNHDA and SQIVND (reference sequence). Written as DNA, the CDR3 is TGTGCCAGTAGCGGGCTAGCGGAATACAATGAGCAGTTCTTC. Its translation is CASSGLAEYNEQFF. The full variable domain, rest sourced from reference TRBV19 and TRBJ2-1, is DGGITQSPKYLFRKEGQNVTLSCEQNLNHDAMYWYRQDPGQGLRLIYYSQIVNDFQKGDIAEGYSVSREKKESFPLTVTSAQKNPTAFYLCASSGLAEYNEQFFGPGTRLTVL.

This clone was counted ten times or more. J is TRBJ2-1 and V is TRBV5-1; TRBD2 might be the D (7 bases). The CDR3 contains 15 residues. The V end was cut by 5 bases, the J end by 4 bases, with 16 bases between. In germline, CDR1 is SGHRS, CDR2 YFSETQ. CDR3 coding DNA: TGCGCCAGCAGGTTTGGGGGGGCCGGGTACAATGAGCAGTTCTTC. This codes for CASRFGGAGYNEQFF.